This T cell receptor beta chain was documented in a study of early T cells in non-severe SARS-CoV-2 infection (dated by TCRdb to the early 2020s). The study in broad terms: Bulk RNA from unsorted whole blood was used for TCR sequencing, so alpha and beta chains could not be paired.

Overall study results and their limits: VDJdb matching was skewed toward anti-spike CD8 responses, so virus-specific expansions were likely underestimated and private and CD4 specificities were missed.

With respect to this clonotype: What this receptor recognizes is not known. No much larger clone is present one base from it, and per-base qualities are unavailable.

Per the germline V gene (reference sequence), DFQATT is the CDR1 and SNEGSKA is the CDR2. The CDR3 has 14 amino acids, counting the end cysteine and phenylalanine. Just CDR3 DNA is preserved here, 42 bases in frame from base 1. The V and J ends are trimmed by 0 bases and 4 bases, leaving 12 bases between them. Libraries were made using 5' RACE. The sequencing machine was a NextSeq 500. In the TCR library protocol, unique molecular identifiers were attached to individual cDNA molecules to correct for PCR bias and sequencing error. Both TCR alpha and beta chains were sequenced, and tight co-correlation was observed between alpha and beta sequence abundances in each sample. The published analysis was carried out like this. V gene, J gene and CDR3 annotation of TCR sequences was performed with Decombinator V4. Expanded TCRs were defined as changing significantly between any two time points under a Poisson model with p below 0.0001. TCR abundances were normalised to the total number of TCRs sequenced per sample and expressed as counts per million. TRAV1-2 paired with TRAJ12, TRAJ20 or TRAJ33 defined MAIT TCRs, while TRAV10 paired with TRAJ18 defined iNKT TCRs. VDJdb, accessed 1 November 2021, was searched for CMV, EBV and SARS-CoV-2 annotated TCRs, excluding TCRs annotated for multiple antigens. TCRdb cleaned the public reads at Q25 with fastp, built clones with MiXCR and kept in-frame beta chains. Entries are consolidated by CDR3 protein sequence, retaining the most common genes and DNA. The V and J calls were determined by TCRdb, not by the authors. The sample table contains tens of thousands of distinct CDR3 sequences; only one count was recorded for 5.8% of them. 25% to 30% of the sample lies in the top ten.

The study was a case-control design nested within a healthcare worker cohort in London, UK, with weekly nasopharyngeal swab PCR tests and blood sampling. Healthcare workers were recruited during the week of the UK lockdown, between 23 and 31 March 2020, and followed weekly for up to about 15 weeks. This clonotype was sampled from an adult who was a healthcare worker with PCR-confirmed SARS-CoV-2 infection or an uninfected control (not recorded which). Sequenced material: whole blood. The sequence joins TRBV20-1 to TRBJ2-5, with no reliable assignment of the D segment. The CDR3: CSARDFAGRETQYF. DNA sequence: TGCAGTGCTAGAGATTTCGCAGGCAGAGAGACCCAGTACTTC.